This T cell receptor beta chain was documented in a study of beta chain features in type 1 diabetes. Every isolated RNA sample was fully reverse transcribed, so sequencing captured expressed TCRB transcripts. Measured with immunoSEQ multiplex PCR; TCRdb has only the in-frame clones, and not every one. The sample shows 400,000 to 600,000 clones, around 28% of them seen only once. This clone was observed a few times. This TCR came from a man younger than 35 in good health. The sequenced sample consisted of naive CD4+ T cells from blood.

The CDR3 is CASSIGYQETQYF. CDR3 DNA sequence: TGTGCCAGCAGTATAGGGTACCAAGAGACCCAGTACTTC. The chain uses TRBV25-1 and TRBJ2-5; D ambiguous. In germline, CDR1 is MGHDK, CDR2 SYGVNS. The CDR3 runs to 13 residues. Trimming removed 5 bases at V and 0 bases at J, with 7 bases between.